These 4 T cell receptor beta chains share one sample of origin, sequenced in a study of beta chain features in type 1 diabetes (dated 2018 in TCRdb). Library generation was performed with the immunoSEQ multiplex PCR assay. The entire isolated RNA was reverse transcribed using the High Capacity cDNA Reverse Transcription Kit, and thus expressed TCRB transcripts were sequenced. TCRdb stores this immuneACCESS table with in-frame sequences only. Part of the clones is absent; in the studies checked, under half of the shortfall reflects unresolved V genes, and no reason is known for the rest. A total of under 400,000 clones appear in this sample, 10% to 15% of them only once. The ten largest clonotypes hold roughly 0.015% of the sample. The sequencing sample was made of naive CD4+ T cells from blood. This specimen's cell subset or site label, per the study, means: true naive CD4+ T cells. These receptors all stem from a man between 18 and 29 years old in good health.

This clone was picked up a small number of times. The chain has TRBV7-6 and TRBJ2-5, with D possibly being TRBD2 (5 bases). Between the trimmed V and J ends, which lost 6 bases and 1 base, there was a span of 12 bases. Germline V gene sequence: CDR1 SGHVS, CDR2 FNYEAQ. The CDR3 is made up of 14 amino acids. CDR3 nucleotide sequence: TGTGCCAGCAGTTTCTCCGGGGTCCAAGAGACCCAGTACTTC. Protein: CASSFSGVQETQYF.

This rearrangement joins TRBV9 to TRBJ2-7; 9 nucleotides line up with TRBD2. Germline CDR1 reads SGDLS; CDR2 reads YYNGEE. Losses at the gene ends were 0 bases for V and 4 bases for J; bases not matched to a gene: 5. This CDR3 comprises 15 residues. This chain's CDR3 is CASSVAPSGDYEQYF. In DNA form, the CDR3 reads TGTGCCAGCAGCGTAGCGCCTAGCGGGGATTACGAGCAGTACTTC.

The V gene is TRBV5-6, the J gene TRBJ1-4; possibly TRBD1 for D (6 bases). This CDR3 spans 16 amino acids. Trimming cost V 5 bases and J 3 bases, with 17 bases left between them. Germline V gives CDR1 SGHDT, CDR2 YYEEEE. This CDR3 is CASSSGAGAANEKLFF. The CDR3 DNA follows: TGTGCCAGCAGTTCTGGCGCAGGGGCAGCTAATGAAAAACTGTTTTTT.

This clone has just a few counts. The chain combines TRBV27 with TRBJ2-7; TRBD2 matches at 7 bases. This CDR3 contains 13 residues. V was clipped by 6 bases and J by 4 bases; unmatched bases: 6. Germline V gene sequence: CDR1 MNHEY, CDR2 SMNVEV (reference sequence). For the CDR3, the DNA is TGTGCCAGCAGGGGACTACTAAGATACGAGCAGTACTTC. This codes for CASRGLLRYEQYF.